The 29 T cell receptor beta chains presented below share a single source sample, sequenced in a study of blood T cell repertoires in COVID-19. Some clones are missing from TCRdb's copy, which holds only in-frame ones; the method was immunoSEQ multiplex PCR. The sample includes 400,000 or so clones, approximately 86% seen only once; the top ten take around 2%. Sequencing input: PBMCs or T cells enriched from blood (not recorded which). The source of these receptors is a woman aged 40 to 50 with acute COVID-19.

This chain's CDR3 is CASSFRSGVYEQYF. CDR3 nucleotide sequence: TGTGCCAGCAGCTTCCGGTCCGGGGTCTACGAGCAGTACTTC. The chain combines TRBV5-8 with TRBJ2-7; possible D gene TRBD2, 5 bases. Trimming cost V 2 bases and J 3 bases, with 12 bases left between them. Germline lookup yields CDR1 SGHTS and CDR2 YDEGEE. The CDR3 covers 14 residues.

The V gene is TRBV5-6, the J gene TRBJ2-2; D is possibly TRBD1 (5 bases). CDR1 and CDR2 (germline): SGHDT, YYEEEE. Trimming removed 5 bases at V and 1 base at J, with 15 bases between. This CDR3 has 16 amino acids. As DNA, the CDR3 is TGTGCCAGCAGAACAATGAGGACAAAGAACACCGGGGAGCTGTTTTTT. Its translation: CASRTMRTKNTGELFF.

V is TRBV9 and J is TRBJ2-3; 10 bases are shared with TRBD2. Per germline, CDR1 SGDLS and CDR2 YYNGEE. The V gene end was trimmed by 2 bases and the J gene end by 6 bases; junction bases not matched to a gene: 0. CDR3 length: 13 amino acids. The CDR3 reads CASSVSGGDTQYF. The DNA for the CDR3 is TGTGCCAGCAGCGTTAGCGGGGGGGATACGCAGTATTTT.

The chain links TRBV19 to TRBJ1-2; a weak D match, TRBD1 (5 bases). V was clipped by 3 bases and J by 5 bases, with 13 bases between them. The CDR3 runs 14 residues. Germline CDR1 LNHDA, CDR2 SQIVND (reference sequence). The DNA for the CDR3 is TGTGCCAGTAGTATGGCAGGGATGGGGTATGGCTACACCTTC. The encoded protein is CASSMAGMGYGYTF.

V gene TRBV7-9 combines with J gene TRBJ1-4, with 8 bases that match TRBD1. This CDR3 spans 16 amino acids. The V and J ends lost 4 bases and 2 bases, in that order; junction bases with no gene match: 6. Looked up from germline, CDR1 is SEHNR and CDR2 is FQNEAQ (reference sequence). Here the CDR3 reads CASSWTGWETNEKLFF. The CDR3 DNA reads TGTGCCAGCAGCTGGACAGGGTGGGAGACTAATGAAAAACTGTTTTTT.

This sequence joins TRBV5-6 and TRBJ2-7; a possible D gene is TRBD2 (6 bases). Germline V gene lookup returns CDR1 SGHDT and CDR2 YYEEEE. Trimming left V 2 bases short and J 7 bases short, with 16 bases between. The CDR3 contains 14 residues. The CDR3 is CASSLRVLAGEQYF. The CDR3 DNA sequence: TGTGCCAGCAGCTTACGGGTCCTGGCGGGGGAGCAGTACTTC.

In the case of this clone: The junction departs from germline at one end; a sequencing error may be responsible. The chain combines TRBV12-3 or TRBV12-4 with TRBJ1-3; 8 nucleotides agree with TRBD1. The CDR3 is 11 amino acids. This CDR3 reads CASSWTDRGNF. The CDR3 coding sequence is TGTGCCAGCAGTTGGACCGACAGGGGTAATTTT.

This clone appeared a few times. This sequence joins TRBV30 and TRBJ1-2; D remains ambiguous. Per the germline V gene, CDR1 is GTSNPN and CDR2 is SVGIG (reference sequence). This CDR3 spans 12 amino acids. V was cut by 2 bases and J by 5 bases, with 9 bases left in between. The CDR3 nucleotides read TGTGCCTGGAGTTATTACGGGTATGGCTACACCTTC. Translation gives CAWSYYGYGYTF.

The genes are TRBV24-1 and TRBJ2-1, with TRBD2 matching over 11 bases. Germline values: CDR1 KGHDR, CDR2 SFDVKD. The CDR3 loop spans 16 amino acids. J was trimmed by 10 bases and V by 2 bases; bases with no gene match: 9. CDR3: CATSDSGTSGPGEQFF. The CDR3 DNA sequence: TGTGCCACCAGTGATTCGGGGACTAGCGGCCCCGGCGAGCAGTTCTTC.

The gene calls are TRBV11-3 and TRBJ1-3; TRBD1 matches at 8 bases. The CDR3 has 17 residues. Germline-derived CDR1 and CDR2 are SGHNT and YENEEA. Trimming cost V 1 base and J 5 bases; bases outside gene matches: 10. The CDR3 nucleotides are TGTGCCAGCAGCTTAGGGAATCCCGACAGGGGCAGAAACACCATATATTTT. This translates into CASSLGNPDRGRNTIYF.

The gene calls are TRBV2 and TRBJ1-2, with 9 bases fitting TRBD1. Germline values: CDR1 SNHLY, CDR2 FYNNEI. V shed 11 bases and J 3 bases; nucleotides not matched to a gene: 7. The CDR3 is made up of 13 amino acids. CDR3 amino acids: CALPRQGDYGYTF. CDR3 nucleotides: TGTGCCCTCCCTAGACAGGGGGACTATGGCTACACCTTC.

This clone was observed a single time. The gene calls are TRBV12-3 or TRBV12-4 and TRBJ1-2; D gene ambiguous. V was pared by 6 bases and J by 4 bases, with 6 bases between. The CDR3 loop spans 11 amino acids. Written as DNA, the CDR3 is TGTGCCAGCAGACGCAGCTATGGCTACACCTTC. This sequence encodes CASRRSYGYTF.

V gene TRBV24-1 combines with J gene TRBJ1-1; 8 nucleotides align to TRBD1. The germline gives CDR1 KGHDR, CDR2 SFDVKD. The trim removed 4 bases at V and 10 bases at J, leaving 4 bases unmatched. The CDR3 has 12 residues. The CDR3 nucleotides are TGTGCCACCAGTGACATCCAGGGGGCAGCTTTCTTT. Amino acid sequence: CATSDIQGAAFF.

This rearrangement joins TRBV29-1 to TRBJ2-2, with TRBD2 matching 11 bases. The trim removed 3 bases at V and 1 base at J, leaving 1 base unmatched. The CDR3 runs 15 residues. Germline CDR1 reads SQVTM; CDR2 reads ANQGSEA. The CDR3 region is CSVETSGMNTGELFF. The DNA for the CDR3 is TGCAGCGTTGAGACTAGCGGGATGAACACCGGGGAGCTGTTTTTT.

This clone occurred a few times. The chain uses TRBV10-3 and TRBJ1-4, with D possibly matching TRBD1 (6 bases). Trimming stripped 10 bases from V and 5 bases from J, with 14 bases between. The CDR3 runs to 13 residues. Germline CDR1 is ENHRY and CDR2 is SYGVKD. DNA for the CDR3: TGTGCCACTGGACAGCCGGAGAATGAAAAACTGTTTTTT. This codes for CATGQPENEKLFF.

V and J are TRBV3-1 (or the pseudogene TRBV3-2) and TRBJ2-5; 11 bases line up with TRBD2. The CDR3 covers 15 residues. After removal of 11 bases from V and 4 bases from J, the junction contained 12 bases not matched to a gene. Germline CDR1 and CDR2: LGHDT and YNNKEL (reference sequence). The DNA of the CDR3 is TGTGCCGACACCTTTAGCGGGGGGGCCGGAGAGACCCAGTACTTC. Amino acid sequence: CADTFSGGAGETQYF.

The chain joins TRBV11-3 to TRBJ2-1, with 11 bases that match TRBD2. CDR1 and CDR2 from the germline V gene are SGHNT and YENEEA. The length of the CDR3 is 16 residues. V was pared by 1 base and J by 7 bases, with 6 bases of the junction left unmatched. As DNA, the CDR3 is TGTGCCAGCAGCTTAGCCGGACTAGCGGGTGGGAATGAGCAGTTCTTC. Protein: CASSLAGLAGGNEQFF.

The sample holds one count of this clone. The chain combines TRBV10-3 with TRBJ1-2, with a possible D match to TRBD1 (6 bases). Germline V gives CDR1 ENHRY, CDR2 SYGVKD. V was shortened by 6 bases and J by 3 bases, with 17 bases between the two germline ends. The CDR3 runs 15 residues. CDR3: CAISDGQGTDYGYTF. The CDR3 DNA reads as TGTGCCATCAGCGACGGCCAGGGGACCGACTATGGCTACACCTTC.

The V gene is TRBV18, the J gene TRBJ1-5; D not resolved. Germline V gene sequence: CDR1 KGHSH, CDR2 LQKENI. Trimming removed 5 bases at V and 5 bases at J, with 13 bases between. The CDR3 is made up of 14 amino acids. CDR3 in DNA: TGTGCCAGCTCATCCGACGGGAGCGATCAGCCCCAGCATTTT. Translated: CASSSDGSDQPQHF.

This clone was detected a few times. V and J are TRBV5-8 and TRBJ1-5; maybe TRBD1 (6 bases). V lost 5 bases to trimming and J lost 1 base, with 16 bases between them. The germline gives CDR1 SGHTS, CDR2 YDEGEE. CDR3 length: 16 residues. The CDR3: CASRSEQGRSNQPQHF. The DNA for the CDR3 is TGTGCCAGCAGGAGCGAACAGGGACGAAGCAATCAGCCCCAGCATTTT.

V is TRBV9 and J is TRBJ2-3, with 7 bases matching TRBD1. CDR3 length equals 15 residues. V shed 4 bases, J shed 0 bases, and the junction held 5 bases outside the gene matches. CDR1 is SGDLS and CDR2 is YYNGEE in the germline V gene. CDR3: CASSTRDSSTDTQYF. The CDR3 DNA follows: TGTGCCAGCAGCACCCGGGACAGTAGCACAGATACGCAGTATTTT.

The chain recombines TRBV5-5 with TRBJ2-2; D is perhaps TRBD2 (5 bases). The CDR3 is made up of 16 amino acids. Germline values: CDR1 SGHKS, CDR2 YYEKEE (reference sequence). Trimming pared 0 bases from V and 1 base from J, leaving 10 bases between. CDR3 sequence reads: CASSLALGRNTGELFF. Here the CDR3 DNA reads TGTGCCAGCAGCTTGGCTTTAGGGAGGAACACCGGGGAGCTGTTTTTT.

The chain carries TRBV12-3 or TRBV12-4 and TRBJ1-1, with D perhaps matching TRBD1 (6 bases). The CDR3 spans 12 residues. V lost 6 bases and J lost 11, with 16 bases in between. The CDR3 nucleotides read TGTGCCAGCAGCCCGGGACATTCAGAGGCTTTCTTT. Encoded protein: CASSPGHSEAFF.

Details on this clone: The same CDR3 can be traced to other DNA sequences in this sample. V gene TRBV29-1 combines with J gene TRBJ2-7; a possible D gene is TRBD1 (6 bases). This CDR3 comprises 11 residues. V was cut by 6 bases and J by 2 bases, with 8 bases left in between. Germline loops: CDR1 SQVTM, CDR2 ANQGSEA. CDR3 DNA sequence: TGCAGCGTAGGACAGACCTACGAGCAGTACTTC. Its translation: CSVGQTYEQYF.

The CDR3 protein is CASSLAGGTGYGYTF. CDR3 bases: TGTGCCAGCAGCTTAGCAGGGGGAACGGGATATGGCTACACCTTC. This chain links TRBV7-9 with TRBJ1-2, with D perhaps matching TRBD1 (6 bases). The V gene's germline CDR1 is SEHNR and CDR2 FQNEAQ (reference sequence). V lost 0 bases to trimming and J lost 5 bases, with 13 bases between them. The CDR3 is made up of 15 amino acids.

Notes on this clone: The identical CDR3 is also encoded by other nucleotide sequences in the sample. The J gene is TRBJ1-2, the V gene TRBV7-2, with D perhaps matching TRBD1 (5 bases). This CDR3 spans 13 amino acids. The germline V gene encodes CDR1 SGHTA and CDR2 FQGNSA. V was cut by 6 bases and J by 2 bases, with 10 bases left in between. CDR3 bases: TGTGCCAGCAGTCCAGGACAAAACTATGGCTACACCTTC. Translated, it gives CASSPGQNYGYTF.

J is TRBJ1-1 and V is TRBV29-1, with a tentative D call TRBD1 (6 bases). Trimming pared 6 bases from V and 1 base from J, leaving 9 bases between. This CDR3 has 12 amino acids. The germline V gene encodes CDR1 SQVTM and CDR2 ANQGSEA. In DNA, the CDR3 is TGCAGCGTGATGACAGGGAACACTGAAGCTTTCTTT. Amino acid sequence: CSVMTGNTEAFF.

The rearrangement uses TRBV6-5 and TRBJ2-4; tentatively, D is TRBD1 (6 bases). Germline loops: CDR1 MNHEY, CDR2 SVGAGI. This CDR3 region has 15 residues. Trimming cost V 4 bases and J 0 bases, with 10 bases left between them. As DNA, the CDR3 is TGTGCCAGCAGTTCAACACAGGGAGCCAAAAACATTCAGTACTTC. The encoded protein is CASSSTQGAKNIQYF.

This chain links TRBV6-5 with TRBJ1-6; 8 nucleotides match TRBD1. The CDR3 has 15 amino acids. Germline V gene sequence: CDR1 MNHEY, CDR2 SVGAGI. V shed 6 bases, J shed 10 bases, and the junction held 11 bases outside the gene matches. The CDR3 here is CASSHRQGISSPLHF. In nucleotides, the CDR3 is TGTGCCAGCAGCCACCGACAGGGGATCAGCTCACCCCTCCACTTT.